One and the same sample provided the 17 T cell receptor beta chains below, sequenced in a study of blood T cells in healthy people across ages. For the second PCR, which ran for 7 to 11 cycles, a sample-barcoded 5' primer and a J-beta primer mix were used. TCRdb reprocessed the 5' RACE reads with MiXCR, giving one entry per CDR3 protein. The sample has over 550,000 distinct CDR3 sequences; 25% to 30% are singletons. The sample was blood. The receptors were gathered from a woman of 80 years or more in good health.

Ten or more counts support this clonotype. A much larger clone differs by one base, so this may be a read error. The rearrangement uses TRBV19 and TRBJ2-1, with TRBD2 matching 10 bases. Germline-derived CDR1 and CDR2 are LNHDA and SQIVND (reference sequence). CDR3 length equals 13 residues. The junction had 5 bases not matched to a gene; V was cut back by 9 bases and J by 6 bases. The CDR3 region has the DNA TGTGCCAGGGTAGCGGGGGGCGGCAATGAGCAGTTCTTC. Its protein product is CARVAGGGNEQFF.

The chain carries TRBV30 and TRBJ1-6; the match to TRBD1 covers 8 bases. This CDR3 contains 14 residues. J gave up 7 bases and V 3 bases, and 5 bases lay outside the gene matches. Germline CDR1 is GTSNPN and CDR2 is SVGIG (reference sequence). The CDR3 DNA follows: TGTGCCTGGAGGACAGGGACAGGCAATTCACCCCTCCACTTT. It specifies CAWRTGTGNSPLHF.

This clonotype was seen repeatedly, ten times or more. V usage is TRBV3-1 and J usage is TRBJ2-7; either TRBD1 or TRBD2 may supply D (5 bases each). V was pared by 1 base and J by 0 bases, with 7 bases between. The V gene's germline CDR1 is LGHDT and CDR2 YNNKEL (reference sequence). The CDR3 runs 14 residues. CDR3 DNA sequence: TGTGCCAGCAGCCAAGCAGGGAGCTCCTACGAGCAGTACTTC. It yields the protein CASSQAGSSYEQYF.

Concerning this clonotype: A much larger clone differs by one base, so this may be a read error. This chain joins TRBV10-2 and TRBJ1-5; D remains ambiguous. The germline V gene encodes CDR1 WSHSY and CDR2 SAAADI. The CDR3 has 14 residues. V was trimmed by 0 bases and J by 6 bases, leaving 9 bases between them. This CDR3 is CASSESSLGQPQHF. The CDR3 coding sequence is TGCGCCAGCAGTGAGTCAAGTCTCGGTCAGCCCCAGCATTTT.

In its sample, this clonotype was seen many times. The chain uses TRBV6-2 or TRBV6-3 and TRBJ1-5; no clear D. The CDR3 spans 13 residues. V was trimmed by 7 bases and J by 3 bases, leaving 10 bases between them. The germline CDR1 and CDR2 sequences are MNHEY and SVGEGT. The CDR3 nucleotides are TGTGCCAGCAAAAGACCGAACAATCAGCCCCAGCATTTT. This translates into CASKRPNNQPQHF.

This clonotype was counted ten times or more. V is TRBV7-2 and J is TRBJ2-1; TRBD2 matches 9 bases. CDR1 and CDR2 (germline): SGHTA, FQGNSA. The CDR3 has 19 amino acids. Trimming removed 4 bases from V and 1 base from J; junction bases left unmatched: 14. The CDR3 DNA sequence: TGTGCCAGCAGCTACAACCGGGGCGGGCTAGCGGGGTCCTACAATGAGCAGTTCTTC. Its translation is CASSYNRGGLAGSYNEQFF.

The V and J genes are TRBV20-1 and TRBJ1-1; TRBD1 agrees at 7 bases. J was trimmed by 5 bases and V by 0 bases; bases with no gene match: 12. The CDR3 length is 16 residues. Germline V gene data show CDR1 as DFQATT and CDR2 as SNEGSKA (reference sequence). Here the CDR3 reads CSARDLWQGEMTEAFF. CDR3 DNA sequence: TGCAGTGCTAGAGATCTTTGGCAGGGGGAAATGACTGAAGCTTTCTTT.

This clonotype was seen ten or more times. This chain joins TRBV14 and TRBJ2-5; D not resolved. The CDR3 loop spans 16 amino acids. V lost 1 base and J lost 2, with 14 bases in between. Germline V gene data show CDR1 as SGHDN and CDR2 as FVKESK. CDR3 residues: CASSQGMVPSQETQYF. The CDR3 nucleotides read TGTGCCAGCAGCCAAGGAATGGTCCCATCTCAAGAGACCCAGTACTTC. Full variable domain (remainder filled in from reference TRBV14 and TRBJ2-5): EAGVTQFPSHSVIEKGQTVTLRCDPISGHDNLYWYRRVMGKEIKFLLHFVKESKQDESGMPNNRFLAERTGGTYSTLKVQPAELEDSGVYFCASSQGMVPSQETQYFGPGTRLLVL.

This clonotype occurred many times. This chain joins TRBV5-1 and TRBJ1-2; D gene uncertain. V dropped 0 bases and J dropped 4 bases, with 10 bases sitting between them. CDR3 length: 14 residues. CDR1 and CDR2 from the germline V gene are SGHRS and YFSETQ. The CDR3: CASSLDRTGYGYTF. CDR3 DNA sequence: TGCGCCAGCAGCTTGGACCGGACGGGCTATGGCTACACCTTC.

With regard to this clonotype: Its ends do not fully match the called genes, so a read error is possible. The chain carries TRBV4-1 and TRBJ2-1; TRBD2 is a possible D gene (8 bases). Germline CDR1 MGHRA, CDR2 YSYEKL. The CDR3 runs to 18 residues. For the CDR3, the DNA is TGCGCCAACAGCCAAGACTCCAGCGGGGGATTACAGGGGAATGAGCAGTTCTTC. Amino acid sequence: CANSQDSSGGLQGNEQFF.

This chain connects TRBV3-1 to TRBJ1-2; a weak D match, TRBD1 (6 bases). V was shortened by 1 base and J by 8 bases, with 20 bases between the two germline ends. The CDR3 spans 16 residues. CDR1 and CDR2 (germline): LGHDT, YNNKEL (reference sequence). CDR3 region: CASSQVGALAEGGYTF. The CDR3 nucleotides are TGTGCCAGCAGCCAAGTGGGGGCCTTGGCTGAGGGAGGCTACACCTTC.

This clonotype was counted between two and nine times. The gene calls are TRBV20-1 and TRBJ1-2; no clear D. Trimming took 0 bases from V and 0 from J, leaving 8 bases between them. This CDR3 contains 14 residues. Germline lookup yields CDR1 DFQATT and CDR2 SNEGSKA (reference sequence). The CDR3 DNA follows: TGCAGTGCTAGAGATTCCGCCCCTAACTATGGCTACACCTTC. Protein: CSARDSAPNYGYTF.

This clonotype has a count of ten or more. The rearrangement joins TRBV7-2 to TRBJ2-3; TRBD2 matches 13 bases. The ends lost 11 bases at V and 8 bases at J; junction bases unmatched: 10. The CDR3 contains 14 residues. Germline V gene data show CDR1 as SGHTA and CDR2 as FQGNSA. CDR3 in amino acids: CAGRLAGGEGTQYF. CDR3 DNA sequence: TGTGCCGGGAGACTAGCGGGGGGAGAGGGTACGCAGTATTTT.

This clonotype appeared many times. The chain combines TRBV7-2 with TRBJ2-1, with TRBD2 matching 9 bases. The J segment lost 0 bases and the V segment lost 5 bases, leaving 2 bases of the junction unmatched. The CDR3 consists of 15 residues. CDR1 and CDR2 (germline): SGHTA, FQGNSA. The CDR3 region is CASSRSGGSYNEQFF. The DNA for the CDR3 is TGTGCCAGCAGCCGTAGCGGGGGCTCCTACAATGAGCAGTTCTTC.

At least ten counts were recorded for this clonotype. The chain uses TRBV12-3 or TRBV12-4 and TRBJ1-1; D not resolved. Trimming stripped 2 bases from V and 5 bases from J, with 6 bases between. The CDR3 spans 12 residues. CDR3 residues: CASSLTATEAFF. CDR3 in DNA: TGTGCCAGCAGTTTAACAGCGACTGAAGCTTTCTTT.

J is TRBJ2-3 and V is TRBV6-5; TRBD1 matches 8 bases. CDR1 and CDR2 (germline): MNHEY, SVGAGI. V lost 7 bases to trimming and J lost 2 bases; unmatched junction nucleotides: 8. This CDR3 region has 15 residues. DNA for the CDR3: TGTGCCAGCACATCACGACAGGGGATCACAGATACGCAGTATTTT. Translation: CASTSRQGITDTQYF.

This clonotype was counted ten times or more. The CDR3 bases are TGTGCCAGCACCAACAGGGGGCCTGAGCAGTTCTTC. This codes for CASTNRGPEQFF. This chain uses TRBV6-2 or TRBV6-3 with TRBJ2-1, with TRBD1 matching 9 bases. V was pared by 7 bases and J by 9 bases, with 4 bases of the junction left unmatched. Germline-derived CDR1 and CDR2 are MNHEY and SVGEGT. This CDR3 has 12 amino acids.